Listed below are T cell receptor beta chains from one sample, sequenced in a study of T cell responses to AZD1222 COVID-19 vaccine. The data were produced by immunoSEQ multiplex PCR, yet TCRdb's version contains in-frame clones alone and is incomplete. The top ten hold under 8.5% of the sample, which has nearly 110,000 clones, 80% to 95% seen once. The sequences come from peripheral blood, collected 28 days after the second AZD1222 dose. The receptors come from an adult who received the AZD1222 COVID-19 vaccine. The CDR3 runs from the conserved cysteine through the conserved F or W. A D gene is named only where the DNA matches it firmly.

d_gene	v_gene	j_gene	CDR3aa
NA	TRBV3-1/TRBV3-2	TRBJ2-6	CASSPVGANVLTF
TRBD1	TRBV14	TRBJ2-7	CASRQTGTSYEQYF
NA	TRBV29-1	TRBJ1-2	CSVEDAGEQANYGYTF
TRBD1	TRBV5-4	TRBJ1-4	CASSLVDRGLGKLFF
NA	TRBV30	TRBJ1-3	CAWSATTSGNTIYF
TRBD1	TRBV7-9	TRBJ2-7	CASSLVETGLQGQYF
NA	TRBV10-3	TRBJ1-1	CAIGRQEKNTEAFF
NA	TRBV4-1	TRBJ1-6	CASSQNDVSSYNSPLHF
TRBD2	TRBV7-2	TRBJ2-1	CASRFWTSGHNEQFF
NA	TRBV5-6	TRBJ1-5	CASSLRPNQPQHF
NA	TRBV9	TRBJ1-5	CASSKDSYSNQPQHF
NA	TRBV7-2	TRBJ1-4	CASSSAQGVSEKLFF
NA	TRBV10-3	TRBJ2-3	CAISETTGTDTQYF
NA	TRBV12-5	TRBJ1-1	CASGDYGPLQPGTEAFF
TRBD2	TRBV11-1	TRBJ2-3	CASSSSGGASDTQYF
NA	TRBV6-5	TRBJ1-3	CASSYSRGSGNTIYF
NA	TRBV9	TRBJ2-5	CASSALEGSGETQYF
NA	TRBV6-5	TRBJ2-7	CASSYGPGTYEQYF
TRBD2	TRBV29-1	TRBJ2-2	CSVLRRGRAGGNTGELFF
NA	TRBV4-3	TRBJ1-4	CASSQAGTGEKLFF
NA	TRBV25-1	TRBJ2-4	CASSGTEAPLNIQYF
NA	TRBV6-5	TRBJ2-2	CASSLEGVGTGELFF
TRBD2	TRBV5-4	TRBJ2-5	CASSLSSGARETQYF
NA	TRBV6-5	TRBJ1-1	CASSYEGIEAFF
TRBD2	TRBV24-1	TRBJ2-5	CATSDFGRVAYF
NA	TRBV5-1	TRBJ2-1	CASSYTFGGIIPYNEQFF
NA	TRBV3-1/TRBV3-2	TRBJ1-2	CASSQEGTYYGYTF
TRBD1	TRBV7-2	TRBJ1-4	CASSGQTGPNEKLFF
NA	TRBV12-3/TRBV12-4	TRBJ2-1	CASSRGTVNEQFF
NA	TRBV4-3	TRBJ1-2	CASSPQSQTSYGYTF
TRBD2	TRBV10-3	TRBJ2-1	CAISDPGTSGPEQFF
NA	TRBV30	TRBJ1-1	CARRGFDTEAFF
NA	TRBV7-2	TRBJ2-1	CASSLSVGAHNEQFF
TRBD2	TRBV25-1	TRBJ2-7	CASSPLPGGEQYF
NA	TRBV30	TRBJ2-3	CAWSVKGRTDTQYF
NA	TRBV4-3	TRBJ2-1	CASSQELTPNEQFF
NA	TRBV5-1	TRBJ1-6	CASSSTNSPLHF
TRBD1	TRBV6-2/TRBV6-3	TRBJ1-5	CASSPRDRGAGQPQHF
TRBD2	TRBV7-8	TRBJ2-1	CASRLTSGGAGTYNEQFF
TRBD2	TRBV6-2/TRBV6-3	TRBJ2-3	CASSQTGGAGDTQYF
TRBD2	TRBV19	TRBJ2-7	CASSIAGGTYEQYF
TRBD1	TRBV2	TRBJ1-5	CASTRDRDNQPQHF
NA	TRBV9	TRBJ1-4	CASSVGADSLNEKLFF
TRBD1	TRBV9	TRBJ2-7	CASSRQGNYEQYF
NA	TRBV11-2	TRBJ2-7	CASSLGTEAYEQYF
NA	TRBV5-5	TRBJ1-5	CASSRKGDQPQHF
TRBD2	TRBV6-4	TRBJ2-7	CASSAFGGTGEQYF
NA	TRBV11-3	TRBJ2-1	CASSLGQDNEQFF